This T cell receptor beta chain appears in the sequencing data of a study of blood T cell repertoires in COVID-19. Data came from immunoSEQ multiplex PCR; TCRdb stores just in-frame clones and leaves some out. This table has nearly 300,000 clones, approximately 88% appearing once. The CDR3 has 15 amino acids. V shed 2 bases and J 4 bases; nucleotides not matched to a gene: 3. Germline assignment: CDR1 SGHKS and CDR2 YYEKEE (reference sequence). J is TRBJ2-3 and V is TRBV5-5; 11 nucleotides line up with TRBD2. This clonotype was obtained from a woman aged 30 to 39 who had recovered from COVID-19. Specimen: peripheral blood. CDR3 protein: CASSFSGGAPDTQYF. The CDR3 DNA follows: TGTGCCAGCAGCTTTAGCGGGGGGGCCCCAGATACGCAGTATTTT.